This T cell receptor beta chain comes out of a study of OX40 agonist ivuxolimab in advanced cancers. Whole-study context: The patients got ivuxolimab, which is an agonistic anti-OX40 (CD134) antibody. Overall study results and limits: There was clonal expansion of CD4+ and CD8+ blood T cells by week 6 at 0.1 to 3.0 mg/kg. The study did not work out the antigen specificity of the expanded peripheral T cells.

To note about this clone: Antigen specificity is unknown. Other DNA sequences in this sample translate to the same CDR3.

Blood draws occurred at baseline, cycle 4 day 1, and cycle 7 day 1. Only in-frame clones appear in the TCRdb table, and some are missing; sequencing was by immunoSEQ multiplex PCR. The table has about 26,000 clones, more than 70% seen once. Germline CDR1 and CDR2: SGDLS and YYNGEE. The CDR3 length is 12 residues. Trimming took 0 bases from V and 4 from J, leaving 2 bases between them. The gene calls are TRBV9 and TRBJ2-1; D unresolved. The sample was CD4+ or CD8+ T cells sorted from blood, taken in a trial of the OX40 agonist ivuxolimab. This TCR was sampled from an adult with an advanced solid tumor such as melanoma, head and neck, liver or kidney cancer. The CDR3 bases are TGTGCCAGCAGCGTAGGGTACAATGAGCAGTTCTTC. Translated: CASSVGYNEQFF.